The rows below give T cell receptor beta chains drawn from one sample of a study of blood T cell repertoires in COVID-19. Here immunoSEQ multiplex PCR was the method, and the copy in TCRdb shows in-frame clones only, minus some. This table has roughly 140,000 clones, roughly 80% appearing once. Sequences were obtained from peripheral blood. These receptors were collected from a woman aged 40 to 50 with active or convalescent COVID-19. Both conserved end residues are part of each CDR3. The D gene is left open where the match is weak. Clone size is given for some rows only: seen once, a few or many times, or a class if the clone is expanded.

>NA|NA|14|TRBV11-3|TRBJ2-5
CASSQGGGQETQYF
TGTGCCAGCAGCCAAGGCGGCGGCCAAGAGACCCAGTACTTC
>NA|TRBD2|14|TRBV6-4|TRBJ2-1
CASSDSAGGNEQFF
TGTGCCAGCAGTGACTCAGCGGGGGGCAATGAGCAGTTCTTC
>NA|TRBD2|15|TRBV2|TRBJ2-3
CASSGTRFDQDTQYF
TGTGCCAGCAGTGGGACTAGGTTTGATCAAGATACGCAGTATTTT
>NA|TRBD1|14|TRBV6-5|TRBJ2-3
CASSTGGGTDTQYF
TGTGCCAGCAGCACAGGGGGCGGGACAGATACGCAGTATTTT
>NA|TRBD1|11|TRBV2|TRBJ2-1
CATDRDNEQFF
TGTGCCACGGACAGGGACAATGAGCAGTTCTTC
>NA|NA|16|TRBV2|TRBJ1-4
CASSEWFGATNEKLFF
TGTGCCAGCAGTGAATGGTTCGGAGCAACTAATGAAAAACTGTTTTTT
>few|NA|12|TRBV19|TRBJ1-1
CASSARTDKAFF
TGTGCCAGTAGTGCCCGGACAGATAAAGCTTTCTTT
>NA|NA|15|TRBV5-1|TRBJ2-1
CASSLLSGLYNEQFF
TGCGCCAGCAGCTTGCTCAGCGGGCTGTACAATGAGCAGTTCTTC
>few|TRBD2|18|TRBV27|TRBJ2-1
CASSSTPIAGVSYNEQFF
TGTGCCAGCAGTTCAACCCCCATAGCGGGAGTAAGCTACAATGAGCAGTTCTTC
>NA|TRBD1|16|TRBV28|TRBJ1-4
CASSFGHLTGGGKLFF
TGTGCCAGCAGTTTTGGTCACCTAACAGGGGGAGGAAAACTGTTTTTT
>NA|TRBD2|15|TRBV6-5|TRBJ2-1
CASSSPGLGRNEQFF
TGTGCCAGCAGTTCACCGGGACTAGGGAGGAATGAGCAGTTCTTC
>once|TRBD1|12|TRBV3-1/TRBV3-2|TRBJ1-1
CASSQSDRAAFF
TGTGCCAGCAGCCAATCGGACAGGGCAGCTTTCTTT
>NA|NA|16|TRBV5-8|TRBJ2-7
CASSSQNRARPYEQYF
TGTGCCAGCAGCTCTCAAAACAGGGCGAGGCCCTACGAGCAGTACTTC
>NA|NA|16|TRBV21-1|TRBJ1-2
CASSKPLGQGVAGYTF
TGTGCCAGCAGCAAACCCCTCGGACAGGGGGTTGCTGGCTACACCTTC
>once|TRBD1|17|TRBV9|TRBJ2-1
CASSESARGTGGNEQFF
TGTGCCAGCAGCGAGAGCGCCCGGGGGACAGGGGGCAATGAGCAGTTCTTC
>once|TRBD1|16|TRBV6-1|TRBJ1-2
CASSEAGTGVAVGYTF
TGTGCCAGCAGTGAAGCAGGGACAGGGGTGGCAGTTGGCTACACCTTC
>once|NA|13|TRBV10-3|TRBJ1-1
CAISPQGRSEAFF
TGTGCCATCAGCCCACAGGGAAGGAGTGAAGCTTTCTTT
>NA|NA|12|TRBV28|TRBJ1-6
CATGGGPSPLHF
TGTGCCACCGGCGGGGGGCCATCACCCCTCCACTTT
>NA|TRBD1|14|TRBV19|TRBJ2-2
CASSISGGTGELFF
TGTGCCAGTAGTATATCAGGGGGCACCGGGGAGCTGTTTTTT
>NA|NA|16|TRBV18|TRBJ2-2
CASSPPEGRNTGELFF
TGTGCCAGCTCACCACCGGAGGGTCGGAACACCGGGGAGCTGTTTTTT
>once|TRBD1|13|TRBV10-1|TRBJ1-1
CASRRQGNTEAFF
TGCGCCAGCAGGAGACAGGGAAACACTGAAGCTTTCTTT
>NA|TRBD1|14|TRBV7-2|TRBJ2-7
CASSSLTGAYEQYF
TGTGCCAGCAGCTCACTGACAGGGGCCTACGAGCAGTACTTC
>NA|NA|13|TRBV29-1|TRBJ1-1
CSVRQFRNTEAFF
TGCAGCGTCCGACAGTTTCGGAACACTGAAGCTTTCTTT
>NA|TRBD1|12|TRBV7-8|TRBJ1-3
CASSPGQGPIYF
TGTGCCAGCAGCCCGGGACAGGGCCCCATATATTTT
>NA|NA|16|TRBV15|TRBJ2-4
CATSSYRAGYTNIQYF
TGTGCCACCAGCAGCTACCGTGCAGGGTATACAAACATTCAGTACTTC
>NA|NA|13|TRBV2|TRBJ1-4
CASRRDRGEKLFF
TGTGCCAGCAGGCGGGATAGAGGTGAAAAACTGTTTTTT
>NA|TRBD2|15|TRBV5-5|TRBJ2-3
CASSPGTSYTDTQYF
TGTGCCAGCAGCCCCGGGACTAGTTACACAGATACGCAGTATTTT
>NA|TRBD2|19|TRBV7-2|TRBJ2-7
CASSSRTSGTIGILYEQYF
TGTGCCAGCAGCTCCCGCACCAGCGGGACGATTGGGATCTTGTACGAGCAGTACTTC
>NA|TRBD1|13|TRBV28|TRBJ1-3
CASRRQGWNTIYF
TGTGCCAGCAGACGACAGGGTTGGAACACCATATATTTT
>NA|TRBD1|12|TRBV13|TRBJ1-1
CASSLGPTGGAF
TGTGCCAGCAGCTTAGGTCCAACAGGGGGGGCGTTT
>NA|NA|16|TRBV4-3|TRBJ2-4
CASSQEQGLAKNIQYF
TGCGCCAGCAGCCAAGAGCAGGGACTTGCCAAAAACATTCAGTACTTC
>NA|NA|16|TRBV14|TRBJ2-3
CASSQALGGDGDTQYF
TGTGCCAGCAGCCAAGCTCTGGGCGGGGACGGAGATACGCAGTATTTT
>NA|TRBD2|16|TRBV7-2|TRBJ2-1
CASSLALAGGTGEQFF
TGTGCCAGCAGCTTAGCGCTAGCGGGGGGGACGGGTGAGCAGTTCTTC